This T cell receptor (beta chain) was sequenced for a study of OX40 agonist ivuxolimab in advanced cancers. Study details: Cancers in dose escalation were hepatocellular, melanoma, renal cell and head and neck. Age averaged around 54 years (range roughly 23 to 79), and roughly 80% were male.

The CDR3 consists of 15 residues. The V end was cut by 0 bases, the J end by 0 bases, with 8 bases between. Germline lookup yields CDR1 SEHNR and CDR2 FQNEAQ (reference sequence). Findings of the study overall: More expanded clones were found, on average, in CD8+ than in CD4+ T cells.

Profiling relied on immunoSEQ multiplex PCR, and the TCRdb table lists in-frame clones only, not all of them. The data show approximately 60,000 clones, around 83% seen once. This clone has ten or more counts. Its matching antigen is unknown. The same CDR3 arises from other DNA sequences in this sample as well. The V and J genes are TRBV7-9 and TRBJ1-2; D ambiguous. This TCR derives from an adult with an advanced solid tumor such as melanoma, head and neck, liver or kidney cancer. This specimen was CD4+ or CD8+ T cells sorted from blood, taken in a trial of the OX40 agonist ivuxolimab. The CDR3 region has the DNA TGTGCCAGCAGCTTAGCGGGCGGGACTAACTATGGCTACACCTTC. This encodes CASSLAGGTNYGYTF.